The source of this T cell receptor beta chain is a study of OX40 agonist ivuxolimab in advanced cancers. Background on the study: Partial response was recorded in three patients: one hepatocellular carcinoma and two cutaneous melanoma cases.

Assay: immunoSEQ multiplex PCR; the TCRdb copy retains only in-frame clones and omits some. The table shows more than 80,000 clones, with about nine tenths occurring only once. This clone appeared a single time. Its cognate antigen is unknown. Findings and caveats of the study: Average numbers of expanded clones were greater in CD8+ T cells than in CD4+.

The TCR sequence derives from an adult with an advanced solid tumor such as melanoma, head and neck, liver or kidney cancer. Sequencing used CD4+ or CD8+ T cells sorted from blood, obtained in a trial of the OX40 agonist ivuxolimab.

As DNA, the CDR3 is TGTGCCAGCATTGGACTAGCGGGCTGGGGTGGCAATGAGCAGTTCTTC. Protein: CASIGLAGWGGNEQFF. The rearrangement links TRBV5-6 to TRBJ2-1; 11 bases are a match to TRBD2. CDR1 is SGHDT and CDR2 is YYEEEE in the germline V gene. After removal of 6 bases from V and 6 bases from J, the junction contained 11 bases not matched to a gene. The CDR3 is 16 residues long. Together with reference TRBV5-6 and TRBJ2-1, the CDR3 gives the full variable domain: DAGVTQSPTHLIKTRGQQVTLRCSPKSGHDTVSWYQQALGQGPQFIFQYYEEEERQRGNFPDRFSGHQFPNYSSELNVNALLLGDSALYLCASIGLAGWGGNEQFFGPGTRLTVL.